This T cell receptor (beta chain) was obtained from a study of T cell responses to AZD1222 COVID-19 vaccine. Comments on this clone: Antigen: not known.

Study-level points and caveats: Donors skewed white British and female; clonal diversity was possibly underestimated. At baseline, just 6 or 7 AZD1222 recipients tested seropositive. Spike-specific TCR breadth and depth grew following two AZD1222 doses. Repertoire sampling occurred only after the peak T cell response.

Data came from immunoSEQ multiplex PCR; TCRdb stores just in-frame clones and leaves some out. The sample holds roughly 81,000 clones; 80% to 90% are singletons and the top ten take approximately 15%. This sequence was found in an adult in good health. Source: peripheral blood, taken on day 0 of AZD1222 vaccination.

Here the CDR3 reads CSVGQGMNQPQHF. CDR3 bases: TGCAGCGTGGGACAGGGGATGAATCAGCCCCAGCATTTT. This chain connects TRBV29-1 to TRBJ1-5; 10 bases match TRBD1. Germline-derived CDR1 and CDR2 are SQVTM and ANQGSEA. J gave up 4 bases and V 6 bases, and 3 bases lay outside the gene matches. The CDR3 consists of 13 residues. Combining the CDR3 with reference TRBV29-1 and TRBJ1-5 gives the whole variable domain SAVISQKPSRDICQRGTSLTIQCQVDSQVTMMFWYRQQPGQSLTLIATANQGSEATYESGFVIDKFPISRPNLTFSTLTVSNMSPEDSSIYLCSVGQGMNQPQHFGDGTRLSIL.